This T cell receptor beta chain is drawn from a study of blood T cells in healthy people across ages. The use of a sample-barcoded 5' primer and a J-beta primer mix characterized a second PCR of 7 to 11 cycles. TCRdb re-called the 5' RACE reads with MiXCR, one entry per CDR3 protein. The sample has some 1.5 million distinct CDR3 sequences, 28% seen once. This clonotype was counted many times. CDR1 MNHEY and CDR2 SVGEGT come from the germline V gene. The CDR3 has 14 amino acids. V was trimmed by 6 bases and J by 7 bases, leaving 19 bases between them. The chain joins TRBV6-2 or TRBV6-3 to TRBJ2-7; perhaps TRBD2 as D (5 bases). The sequencing input was blood. The TCR comes from a woman in her twenties or thirties in good health. The CDR3 nucleotides read TGTGCCAGCAGACACCCCGCGGGTCGAGGGGAGCAGTACTTC. It codes for CASRHPAGRGEQYF.